The clone carrying this TCR beta chain was recorded a few times. TCRdb re-analysed the RT-PCR reads in MiXCR, keeping a single row per CDR3 protein. The sample consists of about 680,000 distinct CDR3 sequences, around 14% of them appearing once. This TCR was recovered from a female donor in good health, serving as a healthy control. The sequenced sample was memory CD4+ T cells from blood.

Here the CDR3 DNA reads TGTGCCAGCTCCACTACAGGGAGGAGTACTGAAGCTTTCTTT. Protein product: CASSTTGRSTEAFF. The V call is TRBV18, the J call TRBJ1-1; D perhaps matches TRBD1 (6 bases). From germline, CDR1 is KGHSH and CDR2 LQKENI. The CDR3 runs 14 residues. V was pared by 6 bases and J by 5 bases, with 16 bases between.